Shown below are 27 T cell receptor beta chains from a single sample sequenced in a study of blood T cell repertoires in COVID-19. Profiled with immunoSEQ multiplex PCR; TCRdb holds only in-frame clones, not every one. This sample carries about 380,000 clones, more than 70% of them seen once, and the ten largest clones take 1.2%. The sequenced material came from PBMCs or T cells enriched from blood (not recorded which). These receptors all come from a woman aged 18-29 years who had recovered from COVID-19.

The chain links TRBV6-1 to TRBJ1-3, with 7 bases fitting TRBD1. V trimming: 1 base; J trimming: 1 base; junction bases outside the gene matches: 4. The length of the CDR3 is 16 residues. The germline V gene encodes CDR1 MNHNS and CDR2 SASEGT. CDR3: CASSEGTGFSGNTIYF. As DNA, the CDR3 is TGTGCCAGCAGTGAAGGGACAGGTTTTTCTGGAAACACCATATATTTT.

The gene calls are TRBV10-3 and TRBJ2-2; 9 nucleotides line up with TRBD2. CDR3 length: 16 residues. Looked up from germline, CDR1 is ENHRY and CDR2 is SYGVKD. V lost 4 bases, J lost 4 bases, and 7 bases stayed unmatched. In nucleotides, the CDR3 is TGTGCCATCAGTGTGACTAGCGGTGAAGGCACCGGGGAGCTGTTTTTT. Translation gives CAISVTSGEGTGELFF.

The chain uses TRBV4-3 and TRBJ1-4; 7 bases map to TRBD1. Germline values: CDR1 LGHNA, CDR2 YSLEER. There are 16 residues in the CDR3. With 1 base clipped from V and 7 bases from J, the junction kept 9 bases outside the gene matches. CDR3 sequence reads: CASSQARTGGREKLFF. The CDR3 DNA reads as TGCGCCAGCAGCCAAGCTCGGACAGGCGGCCGTGAAAAACTGTTTTTT.

The DNA of the CDR3 is TGTGCCAGCCAGGACAGGGGAGGTGTTGAAAAACTGTTTTTT. It is translated as CASQDRGGVEKLFF. This chain joins TRBV7-9 and TRBJ1-4, with 9 bases matching TRBD1. Trimming removed 8 bases from V and 7 bases from J; junction bases left unmatched: 8. CDR1 and CDR2 from the germline V gene are SEHNR and FQNEAQ (reference sequence). The CDR3 totals 14 residues. Full variable domain (rest looked up from reference TRBV7-9 and TRBJ1-4): DTGVSQNPRHKITKRGQNVTFRCDPISEHNRLYWYRQTLGQGPEFLTYFQNEAQLEKSRLLSDRFSAERPKGSFSTLEIQRTEQGDSAMYLCASQDRGGVEKLFFGSGTQLSVL.

This clone turned up a few times. This chain joins TRBV30 and TRBJ1-4; 7 bases match TRBD1. With 5 bases clipped from V and 6 bases from J, the junction kept 6 bases outside the gene matches. Germline V gene sequence: CDR1 GTSNPN, CDR2 SVGIG (reference sequence). The CDR3 is made up of 13 amino acids. The CDR3 nucleotides read TGTGCCTGGGCAGGGGGGTCGGATGAAAAACTGTTTTTT. It is translated as CAWAGGSDEKLFF.

There are a few counts of this clone. CDR3 in DNA: TGCGCCAGCAGCTCGGGACAGGGCTATGAGCAGTTCTTC. This encodes CASSSGQGYEQFF. The chain couples TRBV5-1 to TRBJ2-1; 9 bases match TRBD1. Germline trimming cut 3 bases from V and 8 bases from J; bases unmatched to any gene: 3. Germline lookup yields CDR1 SGHRS and CDR2 YFSETQ. CDR3 length equals 13 residues.

The chain employs TRBV7-2 and TRBJ2-6, with D possibly matching TRBD1 (5 bases). CDR3 length equals 17 residues. The germline CDR1 and CDR2 sequences are SGHTA and FQGNSA. V was cut by 3 bases and J by 2 bases, with 14 bases left in between. For the CDR3, the DNA is TGTGCCAGCAGCTTGCCTCCAGAGACAGCTGGGGCCAACGTCCTGACTTTC. Its translation is CASSLPPETAGANVLTF.

The chain uses TRBV2 and TRBJ2-7, with a weak D call TRBD1 (6 bases). The CDR3 is 15 residues long. Germline V gene data show CDR1 as SNHLY and CDR2 as FYNNEI. V shed 6 bases and J shed 2 bases, with 17 bases lying between them. CDR3 residues: CASRDFRTEPYEQYF. The CDR3 DNA is TGTGCCAGCAGGGACTTCCGGACAGAACCCTACGAGCAGTACTTC.

In this sample, this clone turned up once. The rearrangement joins TRBV9 to TRBJ1-3; D might be TRBD1 (5 bases). The CDR3 sequence is 15 residues long. Trimming took off 0 bases at V and 2 bases at J, with 9 bases between the two ends. Germline CDR1 reads SGDLS; CDR2 reads YYNGEE. CDR3 sequence reads: CASSVGGNAGNTIYF. The CDR3 nucleotides read TGTGCCAGCAGCGTAGGGGGCAACGCTGGAAACACCATATATTTT.

This sequence joins TRBV7-3 and TRBJ2-7, with TRBD2 as a possible D gene (6 bases). The CDR3 runs 13 residues. Germline V gives CDR1 SGHTA, CDR2 FQGTGA. Between the trimmed V and J ends, which lost 5 bases and 5 bases, there was a span of 13 bases. The CDR3 spells CASSLRGSDEQYF. In DNA form, the CDR3 reads TGTGCCAGCAGCCTCCGGGGGAGCGACGAGCAGTACTTC.

This clone has only one observation. The CDR3 loop is CASSTPDRGRTGELFF. The CDR3, as DNA: TGTGCCAGCAGCACTCCCGACAGGGGGCGGACCGGGGAGCTGTTTTTT. This chain uses TRBV7-9 with TRBJ2-2; 10 nucleotides align to TRBD1. V was pared by 5 bases and J by 5 bases, with 8 bases of the junction left unmatched. The CDR3 sequence is 16 residues long. Germline CDR1 reads SEHNR; CDR2 reads FQNEAQ (reference sequence).

The J gene is TRBJ1-5, the V gene TRBV28; a possible D gene is TRBD1 (5 bases). The CDR3 covers 18 residues. Trimming shortened V by 2 bases and J by 0 bases, and 17 bases separated the two germline ends. Germline-derived CDR1 and CDR2 are MDHEN and SYDVKM. This chain's CDR3 is CASSLDGNRPLSNQPQHF. CDR3 DNA sequence: TGTGCCAGCAGTTTAGATGGAAACAGGCCCCTTAGCAATCAGCCCCAGCATTTT.

V is TRBV5-1 and J is TRBJ2-1, with D unclear. Germline CDR1 SGHRS, CDR2 YFSETQ. The CDR3 has 11 amino acids. Trimming took off 4 bases at V and 13 bases at J, with 12 bases between the two ends. The CDR3 DNA is TGCGCCAGCAGCCCCGGCCTAGAACAGTTCTTC. Amino acids: CASSPGLEQFF.

The rearrangement uses TRBV11-1 and TRBJ1-1; TRBD1 agrees at 7 bases. The J segment lost 2 bases and the V segment lost 2 bases, leaving 5 bases of the junction unmatched. The CDR3 extends over 15 amino acids. The germline CDR1 and CDR2 sequences are SGHAT and FQDESV (reference sequence). This CDR3 reads CASSLTDRANTEAFF. The CDR3 DNA reads as TGTGCCAGCAGCTTAACTGACAGGGCCAACACTGAAGCTTTCTTT.

The rearrangement links TRBV19 to TRBJ1-5, with D possibly being TRBD1 (5 bases). The CDR3 spans 15 residues. The germline V and J ends were trimmed by 6 bases and 0 bases, with 12 bases remaining between them. Per the germline V gene, CDR1 is LNHDA and CDR2 is SQIVND (reference sequence). The CDR3, as DNA: TGTGCCAGTAGGATGGGGGGTGGTAGCAATCAGCCCCAGCATTTT. Protein product: CASRMGGGSNQPQHF.

J is TRBJ1-6 and V is TRBV2; D is unresolved. Germline V CDR1 and CDR2: SNHLY, FYNNEI. The CDR3 sequence is 14 residues long. Deletions cut 4 bases from V and 4 bases from J, with 8 bases between. The CDR3 coding sequence is TGTGCCAGCAGTGTGCTAGCATATAATTCACCCCTCCACTTT. Protein sequence: CASSVLAYNSPLHF.

The chain uses TRBV5-5 and TRBJ1-2; D is possibly TRBD1 (6 bases). With 2 bases removed from V and 4 bases from J, the gap between germline ends came to 15 bases. CDR3 length: 15 amino acids. The germline V gene encodes CDR1 SGHKS and CDR2 YYEKEE (reference sequence). The CDR3 nucleotides read TGTGCCAGCAGCTTTTTCACCAGGGGCGCCTATGGCTACACCTTC. This translates into CASSFFTRGAYGYTF.

The V and J genes are TRBV7-9 and TRBJ1-1; D is possibly TRBD1 (6 bases). The V end was cut by 5 bases, the J end by 6 bases, with 13 bases between. The CDR3 length is 13 residues. CDR1 and CDR2 (germline): SEHNR, FQNEAQ (reference sequence). CDR3 in DNA: TGTGCCAGCAGCACTCGGGGGGCCCCTGAAGCTTTCTTT. Its translation: CASSTRGAPEAFF.

Only one count was recorded for this clone. This chain links TRBV9 with TRBJ2-5; 7 nucleotides align to TRBD1. Germline CDR1 and CDR2: SGDLS and YYNGEE. The CDR3 length is 17 residues. Losses at the gene ends were 1 base for V and 2 bases for J; bases not matched to a gene: 11. The CDR3, as DNA: TGTGCCAGCAGCGTATGGGACAGCGGCCCTCTTCAAGAGACCCAGTACTTC. Translation: CASSVWDSGPLQETQYF.

This clone occurred once. This chain uses TRBV27 with TRBJ1-2; D remains ambiguous. V shed 4 bases and J shed 2 bases, with 11 bases lying between them. Germline V gene data show CDR1 as MNHEY and CDR2 as SMNVEV (reference sequence). The CDR3 loop spans 14 amino acids. The CDR3 DNA follows: TGTGCCAGCAGTTCCTACCGGGAGAACTATGGCTACACCTTC. Amino acid sequence: CASSSYRENYGYTF.

The chain links TRBV27 to TRBJ2-7; D is unresolved. Trimming pared 0 bases from V and 0 bases from J, leaving 9 bases between. CDR1 MNHEY and CDR2 SMNVEV come from the germline V gene (reference sequence). This CDR3 comprises 15 residues. CDR3 residues: CASSLSNTPSYEQYF. CDR3 nucleotides: TGTGCCAGCAGTTTATCGAACACGCCCTCCTACGAGCAGTACTTC.

This chain uses TRBV5-8 with TRBJ1-5, with unresolved D. V lost 4 bases and J lost 6, with 8 bases in between. CDR1 is SGHTS and CDR2 is YDEGEE in the germline V gene. CDR3 length equals 12 residues. The CDR3 spells CASSVTSQPQHF. The CDR3 bases are TGTGCCAGCAGCGTCACCAGTCAGCCCCAGCATTTT.

The chain combines TRBV11-2 with TRBJ2-2; 9 bases align to TRBD2. The CDR3 covers 17 residues. The germline V gene encodes CDR1 SGHAT and CDR2 FQNNGV. V lost 1 base and J lost 5; bases outside the gene matches: 8. Written as DNA, the CDR3 is TGTGCCAGCAGCTTAGGGTCTAGCGGGGAGCGAACCGGGGAGCTGTTTTTT. It yields the protein CASSLGSSGERTGELFF.

This chain uses TRBV9 with TRBJ2-1, with D possibly being TRBD1 (8 bases). Trimming took off 4 bases at V and 4 bases at J, with 15 bases between the two ends. Germline lookup yields CDR1 SGDLS and CDR2 YYNGEE. The CDR3 runs to 15 residues. The CDR3 DNA reads TGTGCCAGCAGCATACAGGGGGAGGGTTACAATGAGCAGTTCTTC. Translated, it gives CASSIQGEGYNEQFF.

The chain joins TRBV19 to TRBJ1-1; weak D call: TRBD1 (5 bases). The V end was cut by 1 base, the J end by 2 bases, with 14 bases between. Germline V gives CDR1 LNHDA, CDR2 SQIVND (reference sequence). This CDR3 has 16 amino acids. CDR3: CASSIGGGWANTEAFF. CDR3 DNA: TGTGCCAGTAGTATAGGCGGGGGGTGGGCCAACACTGAAGCTTTCTTT.

The V call is TRBV11-2, the J call TRBJ1-3; 7 bases agree with TRBD1. There are 18 residues in the CDR3. Germline V CDR1 and CDR2: SGHAT, FQNNGV. J was trimmed by 4 bases and V by 5 bases; bases with no gene match: 17. CDR3 coding DNA: TGTGCCAGCAGCATTAGGGGCCCCCCGACAGGGCACGGAAACACCATATATTTT. This sequence encodes CASSIRGPPTGHGNTIYF.

The genes are TRBV7-9 and TRBJ2-2; 8 nucleotides line up with TRBD1. Trimming at V came to 3 bases and at J to 5 bases, leaving 8 bases not matched to a gene. CDR3 size: 16 residues. Germline CDR1 is SEHNR and CDR2 is FQNEAQ (reference sequence). CDR3 sequence (DNA): TGTGCCAGCAGCTTTCCCAGGGGGCGAGAGACCGGGGAGCTGTTTTTT. The encoded protein is CASSFPRGRETGELFF.